This T cell receptor beta chain stems from a study of cytomegalovirus exposure and HLA in healthy donors. The PCR was carried out with 60 Vbeta primers and 13 Jbeta primers. Clones were read by immunoSEQ multiplex PCR, and TCRdb kept only the in-frame ones, dropping some. The sample includes under 150,000 clones, about 72% seen only once; the top ten take around 2.2%. J gave up 2 bases and V 7 bases, and 3 bases lay outside the gene matches. There are 13 residues in the CDR3. Per the germline V gene, CDR1 is MNHNY and CDR2 is SVGAGI (reference sequence). This clone has just a few counts. Healthy bone marrow donors made up the cohort.

Source material: PBMCs. This sequence originates from a man aged 40-50 years in good health and CMV-seronegative. The chain uses TRBV6-6 and TRBJ2-5; 8 bases are a match to TRBD2. The CDR3 loop is CASNRGGQETQYF. The CDR3 region has the DNA TGTGCCAGCAATCGGGGGGGTCAAGAGACCCAGTACTTC.